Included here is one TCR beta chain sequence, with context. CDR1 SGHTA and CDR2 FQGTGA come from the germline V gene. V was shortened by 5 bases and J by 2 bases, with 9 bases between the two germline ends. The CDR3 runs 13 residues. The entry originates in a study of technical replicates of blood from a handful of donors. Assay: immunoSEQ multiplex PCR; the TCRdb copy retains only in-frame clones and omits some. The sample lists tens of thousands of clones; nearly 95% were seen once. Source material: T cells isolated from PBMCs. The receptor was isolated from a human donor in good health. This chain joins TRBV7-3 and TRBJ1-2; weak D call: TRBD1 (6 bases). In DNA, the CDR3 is TGTGCCAGCAGCCCAGACAGGAACTATGGCTACACCTTC. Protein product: CASSPDRNYGYTF.